The T cell receptor (beta chain) under discussion was sequenced for a study of Japanese encephalitis immunity and Zika vaccine responses. Study-level information: One YFV vaccine (YF-VAX) dose preceded ZPIV for some; others were flavivirus-naive. Stimulation used either flavivirus-conserved or non-conserved ZIKV pools, or pre-vaccination JEV or YFV peptides.

V was pared by 6 bases and J by 4 bases, with 8 bases between. The CDR3 has 12 amino acids. TCRdb called the 5' RACE reads again in MiXCR, with one record for every CDR3 protein. The table records about 550 distinct CDR3 sequences, 2% to 2.5% of them present only once. For 6 days, PBMCs labeled with CFSE were cultured with peptide pools at roughly 0.94 ug/mL each. Proliferating CD4 T cells were sorted unfixed as live CD56-CD19-CD16-CD3+CD4+ CFSE-low cells. This clonotype showed up just a few times. Whole-study findings and limits: Repertoires grouped by participant, suggesting no public TCRs between individuals. Repertoire similarity across samples was higher in JEV than YFV pre-vaccinated donors.

The receptor was isolated from an adult woman who received an inactivated Zika virus vaccine. The chain employs TRBV12-3 or TRBV12-4 and TRBJ2-3, with a weak D call TRBD1 (5 bases). Here the sequenced sample was antigen-activated CD4+ T cells from blood, cultured, taken during a Zika inactivated vaccine study. The CDR3 loop is CASSSGPDTQYF. The CDR3 bases are TGTGCCAGCAGCTCAGGGCCAGATACGCAGTATTTT.